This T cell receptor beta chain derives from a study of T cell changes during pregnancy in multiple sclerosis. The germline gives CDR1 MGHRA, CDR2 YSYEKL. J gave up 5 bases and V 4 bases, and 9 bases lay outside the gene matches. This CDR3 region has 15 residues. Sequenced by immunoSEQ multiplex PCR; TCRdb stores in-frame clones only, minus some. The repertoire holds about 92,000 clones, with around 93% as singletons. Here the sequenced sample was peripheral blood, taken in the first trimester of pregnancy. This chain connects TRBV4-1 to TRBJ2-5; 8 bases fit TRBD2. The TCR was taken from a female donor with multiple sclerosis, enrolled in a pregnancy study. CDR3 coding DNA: TGCGCCAGCAGCCTATGGGTAGCGGGGCTGGAGACCCAGTACTTC. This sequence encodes CASSLWVAGLETQYF.